The 15 T cell receptor beta chains presented below share a single source sample, sequenced in a study of blood T cell repertoires in COVID-19. TCRdb keeps only in-frame clones here, not all; method: immunoSEQ multiplex PCR. The repertoire has some 200,000 clones, 82% of them found once; the top ten carry about 5%. The material sequenced was PBMCs or T cells enriched from blood (not recorded which). These receptors were obtained from an older woman with acute COVID-19.

The chain couples TRBV5-4 to TRBJ1-1; D not resolved. The germline gives CDR1 SGHNT, CDR2 YYREEE (reference sequence). This CDR3 spans 13 amino acids. Trimming removed 2 bases at V and 4 bases at J, with 9 bases between. The CDR3 is CASSLSFFTEAFF. The CDR3 DNA reads TGTGCCAGCAGCTTATCGTTTTTCACTGAAGCTTTCTTT.

The V call is TRBV7-2, the J call TRBJ2-2; D remains unclear. The germline V gene encodes CDR1 SGHTA and CDR2 FQGNSA. The CDR3 spans 15 residues. With 2 bases removed from V and 0 bases from J, the gap between germline ends came to 7 bases. CDR3 in amino acids: CASSLRLTNTGELFF. The DNA for the CDR3 is TGTGCCAGCAGCTTAAGACTGACGAACACCGGGGAGCTGTTTTTT.

The chain links TRBV7-9 to TRBJ2-3, with TRBD2 identical over 7 bases. Per germline, CDR1 SEHNR and CDR2 FQNEAQ (reference sequence). J lost 15 bases, V lost 5 bases, and 11 bases had no gene match. This CDR3 is built from 12 residues. This CDR3 reads CASSPTSDMRYF. The CDR3 DNA reads TGTGCCAGCAGCCCTACTAGCGACATGAGATATTTT.

For the CDR3, the DNA is TGTGCCAGCAGCCTATCGGACAAGAAAGAGACCCAGTACTTC. Translating gives CASSLSDKKETQYF. J is TRBJ2-5 and V is TRBV4-2, with a weak D call TRBD1 (5 bases). Germline V lookup: CDR1 LGHNA, CDR2 YNFKEQ. This CDR3 is 14 amino acids long. Trimming stripped 4 bases from V and 3 bases from J, with 12 bases between.

The chain uses TRBV10-3 and TRBJ1-1; the match to TRBD1 covers 10 bases. The germline V gene has CDR1 ENHRY and CDR2 SYGVKD. Trimming cost V 6 bases and J 1 base; bases outside gene matches: 5. The CDR3 length is 15 residues. CDR3 nucleotides: TGTGCCATCAGGCCCGGGACAGGGGCGAACACTGAAGCTTTCTTT. Protein product: CAIRPGTGANTEAFF.

The V call is TRBV20-1, the J call TRBJ1-1, with D hard to call. The V and J ends lost 1 base and 5 bases respectively, with 5 bases between them. Germline assignment: CDR1 DFQATT and CDR2 SNEGSKA (reference sequence). The CDR3 loop spans 11 amino acids. The CDR3: CSARVLTEAFF. The CDR3 DNA is TGCAGTGCTAGAGTCCTGACTGAAGCTTTCTTT.

This clone was seen only once. The chain recombines TRBV27 with TRBJ1-4; TRBD1 aligns across 8 bases. The germline V gene has CDR1 MNHEY and CDR2 SMNVEV (reference sequence). The CDR3 totals 14 residues. The ends lost 5 bases at V and 6 bases at J; junction bases unmatched: 5. The CDR3 loop reads CASSVTGAYEKLFF. The CDR3 coding sequence is TGTGCCAGCAGTGTGACAGGGGCGTATGAAAAACTGTTTTTT.

J is TRBJ2-4 and V is TRBV29-1, with 9 nucleotides matching TRBD2. J was trimmed by 6 bases and V by 5 bases; bases with no gene match: 2. From germline, CDR1 is SQVTM and CDR2 ANQGSEA. The CDR3 runs to 12 residues. In DNA, the CDR3 is TGCAGCGTTATGCGGGAGGGAAACATTCAGTACTTC. Its protein is CSVMREGNIQYF.

This clone was recorded a few times. The J gene is TRBJ2-7, the V gene TRBV28; a possible D gene is TRBD1 (5 bases). CDR3 length equals 13 residues. Germline V gives CDR1 MDHEN, CDR2 SYDVKM. V was trimmed by 4 bases and J by 4 bases, leaving 11 bases between them. Here the CDR3 reads CASSSLRVYEQYF. DNA for the CDR3: TGTGCCAGCAGTTCTCTCAGGGTTTACGAGCAGTACTTC.

The V gene is TRBV19, the J gene TRBJ1-1; D ambiguous. The CDR3 covers 10 residues. Trimming left V 7 bases short and J 6 bases short, with 6 bases between. Germline CDR1 is LNHDA and CDR2 is SQIVND (reference sequence). CDR3 sequence reads: CASIEAEAFF. The CDR3 bases are TGTGCCAGTATTGAGGCTGAAGCTTTCTTT.

This clone was seen a single time. V and J are TRBV4-1 and TRBJ2-7; 16 nucleotides match TRBD2. V was clipped by 3 bases and J by 4 bases; unmatched bases: 3. The germline CDR1 and CDR2 sequences are MGHRA and YSYEKL. CDR3 length: 16 amino acids. The CDR3 region has the DNA TGCGCCAGCAGCCAGGGACTAGCGGGAGGGCTTTACGAGCAGTACTTC. Amino acid sequence: CASSQGLAGGLYEQYF.

This clone was found once. This chain uses TRBV11-2 with TRBJ2-1; 9 bases map to TRBD1. J gave up 7 bases and V 0 bases, and 7 bases lay outside the gene matches. CDR1 and CDR2 (germline): SGHAT, FQNNGV. CDR3 size: 16 residues. CDR3: CASSLDYGTGWNEQFF. In DNA, the CDR3 is TGTGCCAGCAGCTTAGATTACGGGACAGGGTGGAATGAGCAGTTCTTC.

This sequence joins TRBV24-1 and TRBJ2-7, with TRBD2 matching over 11 bases. V lost 3 bases to trimming and J lost 7 bases; unmatched junction nucleotides: 13. The length of the CDR3 is 17 residues. Germline values: CDR1 KGHDR, CDR2 SFDVKD. The CDR3 nucleotides read TGTGCCACCAGTGATCGACGTCTAGCGGGAGGTCCTTGGGAGCAGTACTTC. Its translation is CATSDRRLAGGPWEQYF.

V and J are TRBV14 and TRBJ1-6; 11 nucleotides match TRBD1. The CDR3 sequence is 15 residues long. V was clipped by 2 bases and J by 9 bases; unmatched bases: 3. CDR1 and CDR2 from the germline V gene are SGHDN and FVKESK. CDR3 bases: TGTGCCAGCAGCCAATCCGGGACAGGGGGTTCACCCCTCCACTTT. This gives the protein CASSQSGTGGSPLHF.

V and J are TRBV25-1 and TRBJ2-7; 7 bases line up with TRBD2. CDR3 length equals 14 residues. Germline CDR1 reads MGHDK; CDR2 reads SYGVNS. V shed 6 bases and J 2 bases; nucleotides not matched to a gene: 7. This CDR3 reads CASRESGTTYEQYF. The CDR3 nucleotides read TGTGCCAGCAGAGAAAGCGGGACCACCTACGAGCAGTACTTC.